Presented here are 26 T cell receptor beta chains from one specimen sequenced in a study of T-cell reconstitution after alpha-beta-depleted transplantation in children. Preparing the TCRbeta library involved the use of unique molecular identifiers. TCRdb reprocessed the PCR reads with MiXCR, giving one entry per CDR3 protein. The data hold 350,000 to 450,000 distinct CDR3 sequences, with around 21% observed a single time. This specimen was PBMCs from the stem cell graft donor, taken from the stem cell graft. The receptors originated from a human donor who donated a stem cell graft to a child with acute myeloid leukemia.

This clonotype was seen repeatedly, ten times or more. V usage is TRBV12-3 or TRBV12-4 and J usage is TRBJ2-7; D call uncertain. The CDR3 runs 12 residues. V gave up 2 bases and J gave up 4 bases, with 6 bases separating them. The CDR3 DNA follows: TGTGCCAGCAGTTTAATGATTTACGAGCAGTACTTC. Its protein product is CASSLMIYEQYF.

The V call is TRBV30, the J call TRBJ2-1, with D possibly being TRBD1 or TRBD2 (5 bases each). Germline V gene data show CDR1 as GTSNPN and CDR2 as SVGIG (reference sequence). Trimming removed 2 bases at V and 10 bases at J, with 12 bases between. The CDR3 has 12 amino acids. The CDR3 nucleotides read TGTGCCTGGAGTAGAGGGAAGGGGGAGCAGTTCTTC. It codes for CAWSRGKGEQFF.

The chain is built from TRBV12-3 or TRBV12-4 and TRBJ1-6; TRBD1 is a possible D gene (6 bases). The CDR3 loop spans 16 amino acids. With 5 bases removed from V and 10 bases from J, the gap between germline ends came to 21 bases. CDR3 region: CASSEQGRALGSPLHF. CDR3 nucleotides: TGTGCCAGCAGTGAACAGGGAAGGGCCCTCGGGTCACCCCTCCACTTT.

The chain joins TRBV4-1 to TRBJ2-3; 7 positions match TRBD1. The CDR3 is 18 amino acids. CDR1 is MGHRA and CDR2 is YSYEKL in the germline V gene. With 0 bases clipped from V and 6 bases from J, the junction kept 15 bases outside the gene matches. This CDR3 is CASSQDKTLDRLYDTQYF. The CDR3 DNA is TGCGCCAGCAGCCAAGATAAAACACTGGACAGGTTGTATGATACGCAGTATTTT.

The V gene is TRBV15, the J gene TRBJ2-3; weak D call: TRBD2 (6 bases). The germline CDR1 and CDR2 sequences are LNHNV and YYDKDF (reference sequence). This CDR3 has 18 residues. The V end lost 0 bases, the J end lost 1 base, and 17 bases lay between the germline ends. For the CDR3, the DNA is TGTGCCACCAGCAGAGATGAGGAGGGGCTAGCAGGCACAGATACGCAGTATTTT. Encoded protein: CATSRDEEGLAGTDTQYF.

V gene TRBV4-1 combines with J gene TRBJ1-3; D ambiguous. Between the trimmed V and J ends, which lost 4 bases and 1 base, there was a span of 17 bases. The CDR3 is made up of 17 amino acids. CDR1 and CDR2 from the germline V gene are MGHRA and YSYEKL. CDR3: CASSRESVIGSGNTIYF. CDR3 nucleotide sequence: TGCGCCAGCAGCCGAGAATCCGTAATAGGATCTGGAAACACCATATATTTT.

The rearrangement links TRBV5-1 to TRBJ1-2; D perhaps matches TRBD1 (6 bases). This CDR3 is built from 17 residues. The V gene lost 0 bases and the J gene lost 8 bases, with 23 bases spanning the gap. The germline CDR1 and CDR2 sequences are SGHRS and YFSETQ. CDR3 DNA sequence: TGCGCCAGCAGCTTGGCCTCTCTACGAGGGGGGGCTTACGGCTACACCTTC. Translated, it gives CASSLASLRGGAYGYTF. Full variable domain (rest looked up from reference TRBV5-1 and TRBJ1-2): KAGVTQTPRYLIKTRGQQVTLSCSPISGHRSVSWYQQTPGQGLQFLFEYFSETQRNKGNFPGRFSGRQFSNSRSEMNVSTLELGDSALYLCASSLASLRGGAYGYTFGSGTRLTVV.

This clonotype appeared many times. This chain connects TRBV7-3 to TRBJ2-7; perhaps TRBD2 as D (6 bases). The CDR3 sequence is 14 residues long. Deletions cut 3 bases from V and 6 bases from J, with 15 bases between. Germline V gene sequence: CDR1 SGHTA, CDR2 FQGTGA. The CDR3 bases are TGTGCCAGCAGCTTGTTAGGATTCGGGAGCGAGCAGTACTTC. This codes for CASSLLGFGSEQYF.

This clonotype was detected many times. The V call is TRBV29-1, the J call TRBJ1-2; 9 bases are a match to TRBD1. J lost 5 bases, V lost 6 bases, and 13 bases had no gene match. CDR3 size: 15 residues. The V gene's germline CDR1 is SQVTM and CDR2 ANQGSEA. The CDR3 loop is CSVARDRVFGYGYTF. As DNA, the CDR3 is TGCAGCGTCGCCAGGGACAGGGTATTCGGTTATGGCTACACCTTC.

The sample holds a few counts of this clonotype. V and J are TRBV4-2 and TRBJ1-4, with 11 bases fitting TRBD1. Germline CDR1 reads LGHNA; CDR2 reads YNFKEQ. The V segment lost 5 bases and the J segment 8 bases; nucleotides outside the gene matches: 7. This CDR3 contains 15 residues. For the CDR3, the DNA is TGTGCCAGCAGCGCTCCGGGACAGGGGGAGGAAAAACTGTTTTTT. Amino acid sequence: CASSAPGQGEEKLFF.

This clonotype was seen a few times. The CDR3 coding sequence is TGTGCCAGCAGCCATGCGTCCGACAGCTACGAGCAGTACTTC. This gives the protein CASSHASDSYEQYF. The chain recombines TRBV16 with TRBJ2-7, with D maybe TRBD1 (5 bases). There are 14 residues in the CDR3. Germline-derived CDR1 and CDR2 are KGHSY and FQNENV. Deletions cut 3 bases from V and 3 bases from J, with 12 bases between. The complete variable domain, with remaining parts taken from reference TRBV16 and TRBJ2-7, reads GEEVAQTPKHLVRGEGQKAKLYCAPIKGHSYVFWYQQVLKNEFKFLISFQNENVFDETGMPKERFSAKCLPNSPCSLEIQATKLEDSAVYFCASSHASDSYEQYFGPGTRLTVT.

The table lists this clonotype with a count of one. The chain carries TRBV4-1 and TRBJ2-5; D call uncertain. The CDR3 has 14 amino acids. V gave up 4 bases and J gave up 1 base, with 10 bases separating them. CDR1 and CDR2 (germline): MGHRA, YSYEKL. The chain's CDR3 is CASSRLGIQETQYF. The DNA for the CDR3 is TGCGCCAGCAGCCGACTCGGTATCCAAGAGACCCAGTACTTC.

In its sample, this clonotype was seen a few times. The gene calls are TRBV20-1 and TRBJ2-5; D might be TRBD2 (6 bases). CDR3 length: 13 residues. Trimming took 4 bases from V and 1 from J, leaving 10 bases between them. Germline CDR1 and CDR2: DFQATT and SNEGSKA (reference sequence). The CDR3 region has the DNA TGCAGTGCTATCGAGGGACTCCAAGAGACCCAGTACTTC. It specifies CSAIEGLQETQYF.

There are many counts of this clonotype. This chain connects TRBV2 to TRBJ2-2, with D unclear. Germline CDR1 is SNHLY and CDR2 is FYNNEI. V was cut by 1 base and J by 6 bases, with 3 bases left in between. This CDR3 region has 12 residues. The CDR3 nucleotides read TGTGCCAGCAGTGAAGATTCCGGGGAGCTGTTTTTT. Its protein is CASSEDSGELFF.

The chain is built from TRBV15 and TRBJ2-7; 8 bases fit TRBD1. CDR3 length: 14 amino acids. V was pared by 6 bases and J by 2 bases, with 6 bases of the junction left unmatched. Per germline, CDR1 LNHNV and CDR2 YYDKDF (reference sequence). The CDR3 region has the DNA TGTGCCACCAGAGAACCGGGACAGGCCTACGAGCAGTACTTC. The encoded protein is CATREPGQAYEQYF.

There are many counts of this clonotype. This chain's CDR3 is CSVGVSGANVLTF. The DNA for the CDR3 is TGCAGCGTAGGAGTCTCTGGGGCCAACGTCCTGACTTTC. The chain carries TRBV29-1 and TRBJ2-6, with D unresolved. Germline-derived CDR1 and CDR2 are SQVTM and ANQGSEA. The CDR3 extends over 13 amino acids. V lost 6 bases and J lost 0, with 6 bases in between.

This clonotype was seen more than once but under ten times. This sequence joins TRBV12-3 or TRBV12-4 and TRBJ1-4, with D possibly being TRBD1 (6 bases). This CDR3 has 16 residues. Trimming shortened V by 5 bases and J by 8 bases, and 21 bases separated the two germline ends. In nucleotides, the CDR3 is TGTGCCAGCAGTCTTTCCTTCAGACAGGTACCAGAAAAACTGTTTTTT. As protein: CASSLSFRQVPEKLFF.

This clonotype was seen once. This sequence joins TRBV3-1 and TRBJ2-3; D call uncertain. Germline CDR1 LGHDT, CDR2 YNNKEL (reference sequence). The CDR3 spans 16 residues. The V end was cut by 2 bases, the J end by 2 bases, with 14 bases between. The CDR3 DNA reads TGTGCCAGCAGCCAAAGTTTGGAGCGCTACACAGATACGCAGTATTTT. This codes for CASSQSLERYTDTQYF.

CDR3 nucleotide sequence: TGTGCCAGCAGTGATCCCCCCACAGATACGCAGTATTTT. Its translation is CASSDPPTDTQYF. The chain uses TRBV25-1 and TRBJ2-3; D unresolved. V was cut by 3 bases and J by 2 bases, with 6 bases left in between. Germline loops: CDR1 MGHDK, CDR2 SYGVNS. CDR3 size: 13 residues.

The genes are TRBV30 and TRBJ2-3, with D hard to call. Trimming cost V 0 bases and J 2 bases, with 12 bases left between them. This CDR3 has 15 residues. Germline V gene lookup returns CDR1 GTSNPN and CDR2 SVGIG (reference sequence). This chain's CDR3 is CAWSVLPLDTDTQYF. The CDR3, as DNA: TGTGCCTGGAGTGTACTGCCCCTCGACACAGATACGCAGTATTTT.

Many counts were recorded for this clonotype. The chain has TRBV6-2 or TRBV6-3 and TRBJ1-5, with 9 bases aligning to TRBD1. The CDR3 has 17 amino acids. With 7 bases clipped from V and 1 base from J, the junction kept 11 bases outside the gene matches. The germline V gene has CDR1 MNHEY and CDR2 SVGEGT. The CDR3 DNA reads as TGTGCCAGCACAGGGTCCTGGGACAGGGCGAGCAATCAGCCCCAGCATTTT. Protein: CASTGSWDRASNQPQHF.

This sequence joins TRBV4-1 and TRBJ1-1; no firm D call. The CDR3 has 16 amino acids. The ends were cut back, 2 bases at V and 1 base at J, with 14 bases in the middle. Germline CDR1 reads MGHRA; CDR2 reads YSYEKL. CDR3 in DNA: TGCGCCAGCAGCCAAAATCGCCTAAGGAGGAACACTGAAGCTTTCTTT. Protein: CASSQNRLRRNTEAFF.

The chain recombines TRBV18 with TRBJ2-1; tentatively, D is TRBD2 (6 bases). Germline-derived CDR1 and CDR2 are KGHSH and LQKENI. The CDR3 totals 18 residues. Between the trimmed V and J ends, which lost 2 bases and 6 bases, there was a span of 23 bases. This CDR3 reads CASSPVGWDGSKGNEQFF. DNA for the CDR3: TGTGCCAGCTCACCAGTCGGTTGGGACGGGAGTAAAGGCAATGAGCAGTTCTTC.

The chain employs TRBV28 and TRBJ1-6; D gene uncertain. Germline V gene sequence: CDR1 MDHEN, CDR2 SYDVKM. This CDR3 is 15 amino acids long. Trimming stripped 3 bases from V and 1 base from J, with 7 bases between. The CDR3 DNA sequence: TGTGCCAGCAGTTTTCGGGGTTCCTATAATTCACCCCTCCACTTT. Its protein product is CASSFRGSYNSPLHF. Together with reference TRBV28 and TRBJ1-6, the CDR3 gives the full variable domain: DVKVTQSSRYLVKRTGEKVFLECVQDMDHENMFWYRQDPGLGLRLIYFSYDVKMKEKGDIPEGYSVSREKKERFSLILESASTNQTSMYLCASSFRGSYNSPLHFGNGTRLTVT.

The rearrangement joins TRBV20-1 to TRBJ1-1, with 7 bases matching TRBD1. Germline loops: CDR1 DFQATT, CDR2 SNEGSKA (reference sequence). V shed 2 bases and J 5 bases; nucleotides not matched to a gene: 11. This CDR3 is 15 amino acids long. In nucleotides, the CDR3 is TGCAGTGCTAGAATACCCGACAGGGTTGGGACTGAAGCTTTCTTT. Translating it yields CSARIPDRVGTEAFF.

The CDR3 nucleotides are TGCAGTGCTAGACTAGCAACTAGCGGCAGCACAGATACGCAGTATTTT. It codes for CSARLATSGSTDTQYF. The rearrangement links TRBV20-1 to TRBJ2-3, with 8 bases identical to TRBD2. Trimming at V came to 2 bases and at J to 0 bases, leaving 7 bases not matched to a gene. Germline CDR1 and CDR2: DFQATT and SNEGSKA (reference sequence). CDR3 length: 16 residues.